These 30 T cell receptor beta chains were all obtained from the same sample, sequenced in a study of cytomegalovirus exposure and HLA in healthy donors. Method: immunoSEQ multiplex PCR; TCRdb's copy keeps in-frame clones and lacks some. There are under 95,000 clones in the sample; under 95% occur only once, and around 2.1% lies in the top ten. Material: PBMCs. Receptors originate from a man aged 25 to 40 in good health and CMV-seronegative.

This rearrangement joins TRBV7-2 to TRBJ2-1; 11 positions match TRBD1. V was pared by 4 bases and J by 6 bases, with 8 bases of the junction left unmatched. The CDR3 has 16 residues. Looked up from germline, CDR1 is SGHTA and CDR2 is FQGNSA. The CDR3 DNA follows: TGTGCCAGCAGCTCGAAGGGACAGGGGGTGCCCAATGAGCAGTTCTTC. It specifies CASSSKGQGVPNEQFF.

The chain combines TRBV7-3 with TRBJ2-2; maybe TRBD1 (5 bases). Germline assignment: CDR1 SGHTA and CDR2 FQGTGA. Deletions cut 5 bases from V and 3 bases from J, with 16 bases between. CDR3 length equals 16 residues. The CDR3 spells CASSIGHSVDTGELFF. CDR3 nucleotides: TGTGCCAGCAGCATAGGACACAGCGTGGACACCGGGGAGCTGTTTTTT. Looking up the rest from reference TRBV7-3 and TRBJ2-2 gives the full variable domain: GAGVSQTPSNKVTEKGKYVELRCDPISGHTALYWYRQSLGQGPEFLIYFQGTGAADDSGLPNDRFFAVRPEGSVSTLKIQRTERGDSAVYLCASSIGHSVDTGELFFGEGSRLTVL.

The chain combines TRBV7-2 with TRBJ2-7, with 8 nucleotides matching TRBD1. The CDR3 has 16 amino acids. After removal of 5 bases from V and 6 bases from J, the junction contained 15 bases not matched to a gene. The V gene's germline CDR1 is SGHTA and CDR2 FQGNSA. The CDR3 DNA reads TGTGCCAGCAGCGCTCCGGACAGGGCCATTTCGAGCGAGCAGTACTTC. Its protein product is CASSAPDRAISSEQYF.

CDR3 region: CASSEGQGPQETQYF. CDR3 nucleotide sequence: TGTGCCAGCAGTGAGGGGCAGGGGCCCCAAGAGACCCAGTACTTC. The V and J genes are TRBV6-1 and TRBJ2-5; D may be TRBD1 (6 bases). The V gene's germline CDR1 is MNHNS and CDR2 SASEGT. The CDR3 runs 15 residues. V was trimmed by 3 bases and J by 1 base, leaving 12 bases between them.

This chain joins TRBV5-8 and TRBJ2-3; the match to TRBD1 covers 8 bases. Germline CDR1 SGHTS, CDR2 YDEGEE. CDR3 size: 14 residues. The J segment lost 4 bases and the V segment lost 9 bases, leaving 10 bases of the junction unmatched. In nucleotides, the CDR3 is TGTGCCAACCACAAACGGGGACAGGCAGATACGCAGTATTTT. It codes for CANHKRGQADTQYF.

The chain couples TRBV5-1 to TRBJ2-7, with 7 bases that match TRBD1. Germline loops: CDR1 SGHRS, CDR2 YFSETQ. The V and J ends lost 4 bases and 2 bases, in that order; junction bases with no gene match: 12. The CDR3 has 16 amino acids. The CDR3 DNA follows: TGCGCCAGCAGCCCTATAGGGACAGTAAAGACCTACGAGCAGTACTTC. As protein: CASSPIGTVKTYEQYF.

The chain combines TRBV6-5 with TRBJ1-1, with TRBD1 as a possible D gene (5 bases). Trimming shortened V by 0 bases and J by 5 bases, and 13 bases separated the two germline ends. CDR3 length: 15 amino acids. Per germline, CDR1 MNHEY and CDR2 SVGAGI. CDR3 nucleotide sequence: TGTGCCAGCAGTTACTCCCAGGGAAGGGTAACTGAAGCTTTCTTT. Residues: CASSYSQGRVTEAFF.

CDR3 nucleotide sequence: TGTGCCAGCAGCCGTGGACAGGGCCCGAGGGAGACCCAGTACTTC. It translates to CASSRGQGPRETQYF. The J gene is TRBJ2-5, the V gene TRBV7-9, with 8 bases identical to TRBD1. CDR1 is SEHNR, CDR2 FQNEAQ, per germline (reference sequence). The CDR3 extends over 15 amino acids. V trimming: 5 bases; J trimming: 5 bases; junction bases outside the gene matches: 10.

The CDR3 is CATSRDLAGEKLFF. The CDR3 coding sequence is TGTGCCACCAGCAGAGATTTGGCAGGAGAAAAACTGTTTTTT. The V call is TRBV15, the J call TRBJ1-4; no clear D gene. The germline gives CDR1 LNHNV, CDR2 YYDKDF (reference sequence). Trimming stripped 0 bases from V and 8 bases from J, with 10 bases between. CDR3 length: 14 amino acids. Full variable domain (outside the CDR3, taken from reference TRBV15 and TRBJ1-4): DAMVIQNPRYQVTQFGKPVTLSCSQTLNHNVMYWYQQKSSQAPKLLFHYYDKDFNNEADTPDNFQSRRPNTSFCFLDIRSPGLGDTAMYLCATSRDLAGEKLFFGSGTQLSVL.

The chain carries TRBV28 and TRBJ1-1; D is ambiguous. Trimming removed 7 bases from V and 2 bases from J, with 8 bases in between. Germline lookup yields CDR1 MDHEN and CDR2 SYDVKM. This CDR3 contains 12 residues. The CDR3 DNA reads TGTGCCAGCAAACAGAGAAACACTGAAGCTTTCTTT. It is translated as CASKQRNTEAFF.

The rearrangement uses TRBV18 and TRBJ1-2; D is possibly TRBD1 (5 bases). Germline values: CDR1 KGHSH, CDR2 LQKENI. V was trimmed by 3 bases and J by 4 bases, leaving 15 bases between them. The CDR3 is 15 amino acids. The CDR3 region has the DNA TGTGCCAGCTCACCCGAAACAGGCCTCTCCTATGGCTACACCTTC. Its protein is CASSPETGLSYGYTF. Supplemented by reference TRBV18 and TRBJ1-2, the full variable domain reads NAGVMQNPRHLVRRRGQEARLRCSPMKGHSHVYWYRQLPEEGLKFMVYLQKENIIDESGMPKERFSAEFPKEGPSILRIQQVVRGDSAAYFCASSPETGLSYGYTFGSGTRLTVV.

There are a few counts of this clone. The chain couples TRBV27 to TRBJ2-7, with 8 nucleotides matching TRBD2. In germline, CDR1 is MNHEY, CDR2 SMNVEV (reference sequence). This CDR3 is built from 13 residues. V lost 9 bases, J lost 5 bases, and 9 bases stayed unmatched. CDR3 sequence reads: CASGRTSYHEQYF. The CDR3 nucleotides are TGTGCCAGTGGTCGGACTAGCTACCACGAGCAGTACTTC.

The CDR3 region is CSVGPGQGIWETQYF. The CDR3 nucleotides are TGCAGCGTTGGACCGGGACAGGGGATTTGGGAGACCCAGTACTTC. The rearrangement uses TRBV29-1 and TRBJ2-5; 10 bases map to TRBD1. Germline CDR1 reads SQVTM; CDR2 reads ANQGSEA. The length of the CDR3 is 15 residues. V trimming: 4 bases; J trimming: 5 bases; junction bases outside the gene matches: 10.

The CDR3 nucleotides read TGCAGTGCCGTCCAAGAGACCCAGTACTTC. Protein sequence: CSAVQETQYF. The chain couples TRBV20-1 to TRBJ2-5; D not resolved. This CDR3 has 10 residues. Germline CDR1 DFQATT, CDR2 SNEGSKA (reference sequence). V lost 6 bases and J lost 1, with 3 bases in between.

Only one count was recorded for this clone. The V gene is TRBV7-6, the J gene TRBJ2-7; 7 bases align to TRBD2. The J segment lost 1 base and the V segment lost 5 bases, leaving 14 bases of the junction unmatched. The CDR3 runs to 17 residues. CDR1 is SGHVS, CDR2 FNYEAQ, per germline. The CDR3 bases are TGTGCCAGCAGCCCCTCCCTGGGGGGGGACCATTCCTACGAGCAGTACTTC. The encoded protein is CASSPSLGGDHSYEQYF.

This sequence joins TRBV5-4 and TRBJ1-6; D gene unclear. The CDR3 loop spans 13 amino acids. In germline, CDR1 is SGHNT, CDR2 YYREEE (reference sequence). The germline V and J ends were trimmed by 0 bases and 8 bases, with 6 bases remaining between them. Here the CDR3 reads CASSLERDSPLHF. CDR3 in DNA: TGTGCCAGCAGCTTGGAGAGGGATTCACCCCTCCACTTT.

V usage is TRBV7-9 and J usage is TRBJ2-1; TRBD2 matches 9 bases. Germline V gene lookup returns CDR1 SEHNR and CDR2 FQNEAQ (reference sequence). V gave up 5 bases and J gave up 10 bases; unmatched junction bases: 3. The CDR3 is 12 residues long. The CDR3 region has the DNA TGTGCCAGCAGCCCCAGCGGGGGGGAGCAGTTCTTC. Translated, it gives CASSPSGGEQFF.

The rearrangement uses TRBV2 and TRBJ1-2; 10 bases map to TRBD1. The CDR3 sequence is 13 residues long. With 7 bases clipped from V and 6 bases from J, the junction kept 5 bases outside the gene matches. The germline V gene has CDR1 SNHLY and CDR2 FYNNEI. The CDR3 protein is CASNRQGAHGYTF. CDR3 sequence (DNA): TGTGCCAGCAACCGACAGGGGGCGCATGGCTACACCTTC. The whole variable domain, filled in from reference TRBV2 and TRBJ1-2, reads EPEVTQTPSHQVTQMGQEVILRCVPISNHLYFYWYRQILGQKVEFLVSFYNNEISEKSEIFDDQFSVERPDGSNFTLKIRSTKLEDSAMYFCASNRQGAHGYTFGSGTRLTVV.

The rearrangement uses TRBV28 and TRBJ1-1, with no clear D. Looked up from germline, CDR1 is MDHEN and CDR2 is SYDVKM. Trimming removed 2 bases at V and 2 bases at J, with 15 bases between. The CDR3 covers 16 residues. The CDR3 nucleotides read TGTGCCAGCAGTTTAATGGCGGAGAACTTAAACACTGAAGCTTTCTTT. It yields the protein CASSLMAENLNTEAFF. Based on the CDR3 plus reference TRBV28 and TRBJ1-1, the full variable domain is DVKVTQSSRYLVKRTGEKVFLECVQDMDHENMFWYRQDPGLGLRLIYFSYDVKMKEKGDIPEGYSVSREKKERFSLILESASTNQTSMYLCASSLMAENLNTEAFFGQGTRLTVV.

The CDR3 sequence is CASSQDRSSYEQYF. CDR3 bases: TGCGCCAGCAGCCAAGACCGTAGCTCCTACGAGCAGTACTTC. J is TRBJ2-7 and V is TRBV4-1, with no clear D. Trimming removed 0 bases at V and 0 bases at J, with 6 bases between. CDR1 and CDR2 (germline): MGHRA, YSYEKL. CDR3 length: 14 residues.

This clone occurred once. J is TRBJ1-5 and V is TRBV5-5; 9 positions agree with TRBD1. With V trimmed by 4 bases and J by 3 bases, 11 bases remained unmatched. CDR3 length: 17 residues. Germline V gives CDR1 SGHKS, CDR2 YYEKEE (reference sequence). The CDR3 DNA reads TGTGCCAGCAGCCCCCGACAGGGGGGCGCCTACAATCAGCCCCAGCATTTT. Its protein product is CASSPRQGGAYNQPQHF.

This clone was seen a few times. The chain links TRBV6-1 to TRBJ1-6, with D tentatively TRBD1 (6 bases). Deletions cut 7 bases from V and 9 bases from J, with 13 bases between. Germline CDR1 reads MNHNS; CDR2 reads SASEGT. CDR3 length: 13 residues. For the CDR3, the DNA is TGTGCCAGCACCCCTACAGGGATTTCACCCCTCCACTTT. Protein sequence: CASTPTGISPLHF.

The CDR3 is CASSPSADNEQFF. For the CDR3, the DNA is TGTGCCAGCTCACCTAGCGCAGACAATGAGCAGTTCTTC. J is TRBJ2-1 and V is TRBV18, with D perhaps TRBD2 (5 bases). The germline V gene encodes CDR1 KGHSH and CDR2 LQKENI. The V gene lost 3 bases and the J gene lost 5 bases, with 8 bases spanning the gap. CDR3 length: 13 amino acids. Looking up the rest from reference TRBV18 and TRBJ2-1 gives the full variable domain: NAGVMQNPRHLVRRRGQEARLRCSPMKGHSHVYWYRQLPEEGLKFMVYLQKENIIDESGMPKERFSAEFPKEGPSILRIQQVVRGDSAAYFCASSPSADNEQFFGPGTRLTVL.

This chain uses TRBV19 with TRBJ2-4, with D possibly matching TRBD1 (5 bases). Trimming stripped 5 bases from V and 0 bases from J, with 14 bases between. The CDR3 has 16 residues. Germline lookup yields CDR1 LNHDA and CDR2 SQIVND (reference sequence). In DNA, the CDR3 is TGTGCCAGTAGTGCTGGTGGGGCTGTAGCCAAAAACATTCAGTACTTC. This sequence encodes CASSAGGAVAKNIQYF.

This chain uses TRBV27 with TRBJ1-3; possibly TRBD1 for D (5 bases). This CDR3 comprises 14 residues. V dropped 3 bases and J dropped 4 bases, with 10 bases sitting between them. Germline lookup yields CDR1 MNHEY and CDR2 SMNVEV (reference sequence). This CDR3 is CASSLGTKGNTIYF. CDR3 sequence (DNA): TGTGCCAGCAGTTTGGGGACTAAGGGAAACACCATATATTTT.

The V and J genes are TRBV9 and TRBJ1-2, with 7 bases matching TRBD1. J lost 8 bases, V lost 4 bases, and 8 bases had no gene match. Germline CDR1 SGDLS, CDR2 YYNGEE. The CDR3 is made up of 13 amino acids. The CDR3 region has the DNA TGTGCCAGCAGCCCCACCCAGGGGGACGGCTACACCTTC. It encodes CASSPTQGDGYTF.

This clone came up once. The chain couples TRBV6-5 to TRBJ1-1, with D possibly matching TRBD1 (6 bases). Germline CDR1 reads MNHEY; CDR2 reads SVGAGI. The V and J ends lost 2 bases and 0 bases respectively, with 7 bases between them. CDR3 length equals 14 residues. CDR3: CASSYRDMNTEAFF. CDR3 sequence (DNA): TGTGCCAGCAGTTACAGGGACATGAACACTGAAGCTTTCTTT.

The rearrangement links TRBV19 to TRBJ1-2, with 7 nucleotides matching TRBD1. The germline CDR1 and CDR2 sequences are LNHDA and SQIVND (reference sequence). V was pared by 6 bases and J by 0 bases, with 7 bases of the junction left unmatched. The CDR3 is 15 amino acids. The DNA for the CDR3 is TGTGCCAGTAGCCGCGGACAGGCTCCTAACTATGGCTACACCTTC. Protein sequence: CASSRGQAPNYGYTF.

This clone is a singleton in its sample. This chain connects TRBV28 to TRBJ2-3, with 10 bases lining up with TRBD2. The V and J ends lost 6 bases and 2 bases, in that order; junction bases with no gene match: 5. Germline V gives CDR1 MDHEN, CDR2 SYDVKM. The CDR3 loop spans 15 amino acids. The CDR3 is CASSRAGGTTDTQYF. The CDR3 DNA follows: TGTGCCAGCAGCCGAGCGGGGGGGACCACAGATACGCAGTATTTT.

The V and J genes are TRBV30 and TRBJ2-7; the D gene is possibly TRBD2 (6 bases). Germline CDR1 is GTSNPN and CDR2 is SVGIG (reference sequence). The CDR3 is 12 amino acids. Between the trimmed V and J ends, which lost 5 bases and 4 bases, there was a span of 12 bases. CDR3 in DNA: TGTGCCTGGGGGACTGTGGGGTACGAGCAGTACTTC. Translation gives CAWGTVGYEQYF.